One sample yielded the 15 T cell receptor beta chains listed below, sequenced in a study of cytomegalovirus exposure and HLA in healthy donors. PCR was performed using 60 Vbeta and 13 Jbeta primers. Profiled with immunoSEQ multiplex PCR; TCRdb holds only in-frame clones, not every one. Seen here are some 130,000 clones, roughly 79% observed once, and the top ten hold about 1.5%. What was sequenced was PBMCs. The receptors originated from a woman under 30 in good health and CMV-seronegative.

CDR3 nucleotides: TGTGCCAGCAGCTTGGGGACTGCTGAGCAGTTCTTC. Translating it yields CASSLGTAEQFF. The chain links TRBV9 to TRBJ2-1; D may be TRBD2 (6 bases). Germline loops: CDR1 SGDLS, CDR2 YYNGEE. This CDR3 contains 12 residues. Trimming took off 4 bases at V and 9 bases at J, with 11 bases between the two ends.

The chain carries TRBV27 and TRBJ2-5, with D maybe TRBD1 (6 bases). Per germline, CDR1 MNHEY and CDR2 SMNVEV (reference sequence). The CDR3 is 12 residues long. Trimming took 6 bases from V and 4 from J, leaving 9 bases between them. The CDR3 here is CASRDRLETQYF. The CDR3 DNA sequence: TGTGCCAGCAGAGACAGGTTAGAGACCCAGTACTTC.

The chain links TRBV4-1 to TRBJ1-2; D may be TRBD1 (6 bases). V shed 1 base and J shed 7 bases, with 13 bases lying between them. CDR3 length: 14 amino acids. In germline, CDR1 is MGHRA, CDR2 YSYEKL. This CDR3 is CASSQGLTGRGYTF. In DNA, the CDR3 is TGCGCCAGCAGCCAAGGTCTGACAGGCCGTGGCTACACCTTC.

This sequence joins TRBV14 and TRBJ2-1; 13 nucleotides match TRBD2. This CDR3 comprises 15 residues. The J segment lost 7 bases and the V segment lost 6 bases, leaving 6 bases of the junction unmatched. CDR1 is SGHDN and CDR2 is FVKESK in the germline V gene. The CDR3 spells CASSPLAGGPNEQFF. Written as DNA, the CDR3 is TGTGCCAGCAGTCCACTAGCGGGAGGGCCTAATGAGCAGTTCTTC. The full variable domain, with the rest looked up from reference TRBV14 and TRBJ2-1, is EAGVTQFPSHSVIEKGQTVTLRCDPISGHDNLYWYRRVMGKEIKFLLHFVKESKQDESGMPNNRFLAERTGGTYSTLKVQPAELEDSGVYFCASSPLAGGPNEQFFGPGTRLTVL.

This chain uses TRBV6-4 with TRBJ2-3; TRBD2 aligns across 7 bases. Per the germline V gene, CDR1 is MRHNA and CDR2 is SNTAGT. V dropped 2 bases and J dropped 2; count of bases not matched to a gene: 7. CDR3 length: 16 residues. For the CDR3, the DNA is TGTGCCAGCAGTGACCGCTGGCGGGAGTCCACAGATACGCAGTATTTT. This gives the protein CASSDRWRESTDTQYF.

This sequence joins TRBV5-1 and TRBJ2-7; TRBD1 matches at 9 bases. Germline V gene lookup returns CDR1 SGHRS and CDR2 YFSETQ. V shed 6 bases, J shed 4 bases, and the junction held 11 bases outside the gene matches. There are 15 residues in the CDR3. CDR3 sequence reads: CASINTGGSKYEQYF. The CDR3 bases are TGCGCCAGCATCAACACAGGGGGCTCAAAATACGAGCAGTACTTC. Variable domain in full (rest from reference TRBV5-1 and TRBJ2-7): KAGVTQTPRYLIKTRGQQVTLSCSPISGHRSVSWYQQTPGQGLQFLFEYFSETQRNKGNFPGRFSGRQFSNSRSEMNVSTLELGDSALYLCASINTGGSKYEQYFGPGTRLTVT.

The chain is built from TRBV11-2 and TRBJ1-5, with unresolved D. V lost 1 base, J lost 8 bases, and 9 bases lay in between. Germline V gene lookup returns CDR1 SGHAT and CDR2 FQNNGV. The CDR3 totals 13 residues. CDR3 coding DNA: TGTGCCAGCAGCTTAGGAGAGAGGGAGCCCCAGCATTTT. It encodes CASSLGEREPQHF.

This clone was observed a single time. The CDR3 DNA sequence: TGCGCCAGCAGCAATTACTACGAGCAGTACTTC. Translating gives CASSNYYEQYF. V and J are TRBV5-1 and TRBJ2-7, with D uncertain. Trimming took 4 bases from V and 3 from J, leaving 5 bases between them. The germline V gene encodes CDR1 SGHRS and CDR2 YFSETQ. The CDR3 sequence is 11 residues long.

This rearrangement joins TRBV10-3 to TRBJ1-1, with 9 bases lining up with TRBD1. This CDR3 comprises 13 residues. V was clipped by 7 bases and J by 5 bases; unmatched bases: 5. The germline CDR1 and CDR2 sequences are ENHRY and SYGVKD. DNA of the CDR3: TGTGCCATCACCCCGGGGACAGGGACTGAAGCTTTCTTT. Translating it yields CAITPGTGTEAFF.

The chain joins TRBV19 to TRBJ1-1; no clear D. In germline, CDR1 is LNHDA, CDR2 SQIVND (reference sequence). CDR3 length: 14 residues. Trimming took off 4 bases at V and 1 base at J, with 10 bases between the two ends. CDR3 loop: CASSKSRQNTEAFF. The DNA for the CDR3 is TGTGCCAGTAGTAAGAGCAGGCAGAACACTGAAGCTTTCTTT.

The chain employs TRBV4-1 and TRBJ2-7; 9 bases map to TRBD2. This CDR3 is built from 16 residues. CDR1 is MGHRA and CDR2 is YSYEKL in the germline V gene. Losses at the gene ends were 2 bases for V and 2 bases for J; bases not matched to a gene: 7. In nucleotides, the CDR3 is TGCGCCAGCAGCCAATATGGGACTAGCCGCGCCTACGAGCAGTACTTC. As protein: CASSQYGTSRAYEQYF.

This chain's CDR3 is CASSPPGQSYEQYF. CDR3 sequence (DNA): TGTGCCAGCTCTCCCCCGGGACAGAGCTACGAGCAGTACTTC. The chain links TRBV18 to TRBJ2-7; 7 bases match TRBD1. V lost 6 bases to trimming and J lost 3 bases; unmatched junction nucleotides: 8. The CDR3 sequence is 14 residues long. Looked up from germline, CDR1 is KGHSH and CDR2 is LQKENI.

V usage is TRBV5-4 and J usage is TRBJ2-7, with 7 positions matching TRBD2. The junction had 6 bases not matched to a gene; V was cut back by 1 base and J by 2 bases. The V gene's germline CDR1 is SGHNT and CDR2 YYREEE (reference sequence). The CDR3 has 15 amino acids. The CDR3 region is CASSLPGLSTYEQYF. Written as DNA, the CDR3 is TGTGCCAGCAGCTTGCCGGGACTATCTACCTACGAGCAGTACTTC.

The chain employs TRBV5-4 and TRBJ2-7; 9 bases agree with TRBD2. CDR1 is SGHNT, CDR2 YYREEE, per germline (reference sequence). The length of the CDR3 is 15 residues. Trimming cost V 4 bases and J 4 bases; bases outside gene matches: 9. The CDR3: CASSRGGLAGYEQYF. The CDR3 DNA is TGTGCCAGCAGCAGGGGGGGCCTAGCGGGGTACGAGCAGTACTTC.

This chain connects TRBV7-6 to TRBJ2-5; D call uncertain. The V gene's germline CDR1 is SGHVS and CDR2 FNYEAQ. Trimming removed 5 bases at V and 5 bases at J, with 15 bases between. The length of the CDR3 is 14 residues. The CDR3 is CASSPRPEAETQYF. The CDR3 coding sequence is TGTGCCAGCAGCCCCCGACCCGAGGCGGAGACCCAGTACTTC.